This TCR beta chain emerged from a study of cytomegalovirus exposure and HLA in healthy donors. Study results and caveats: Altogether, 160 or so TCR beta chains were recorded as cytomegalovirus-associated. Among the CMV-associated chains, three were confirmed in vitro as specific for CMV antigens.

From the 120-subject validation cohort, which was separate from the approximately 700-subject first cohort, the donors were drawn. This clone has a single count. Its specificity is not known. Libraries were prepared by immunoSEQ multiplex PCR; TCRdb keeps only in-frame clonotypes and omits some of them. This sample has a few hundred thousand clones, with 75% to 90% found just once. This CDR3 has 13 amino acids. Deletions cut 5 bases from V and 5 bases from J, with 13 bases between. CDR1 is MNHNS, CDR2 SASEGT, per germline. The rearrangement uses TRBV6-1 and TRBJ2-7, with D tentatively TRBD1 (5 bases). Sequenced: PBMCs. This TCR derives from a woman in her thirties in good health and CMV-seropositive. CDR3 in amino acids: CASSRAGYDEQYF. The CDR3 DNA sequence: TGTGCCAGCAGTCGGGCAGGGTACGACGAGCAGTACTTC.